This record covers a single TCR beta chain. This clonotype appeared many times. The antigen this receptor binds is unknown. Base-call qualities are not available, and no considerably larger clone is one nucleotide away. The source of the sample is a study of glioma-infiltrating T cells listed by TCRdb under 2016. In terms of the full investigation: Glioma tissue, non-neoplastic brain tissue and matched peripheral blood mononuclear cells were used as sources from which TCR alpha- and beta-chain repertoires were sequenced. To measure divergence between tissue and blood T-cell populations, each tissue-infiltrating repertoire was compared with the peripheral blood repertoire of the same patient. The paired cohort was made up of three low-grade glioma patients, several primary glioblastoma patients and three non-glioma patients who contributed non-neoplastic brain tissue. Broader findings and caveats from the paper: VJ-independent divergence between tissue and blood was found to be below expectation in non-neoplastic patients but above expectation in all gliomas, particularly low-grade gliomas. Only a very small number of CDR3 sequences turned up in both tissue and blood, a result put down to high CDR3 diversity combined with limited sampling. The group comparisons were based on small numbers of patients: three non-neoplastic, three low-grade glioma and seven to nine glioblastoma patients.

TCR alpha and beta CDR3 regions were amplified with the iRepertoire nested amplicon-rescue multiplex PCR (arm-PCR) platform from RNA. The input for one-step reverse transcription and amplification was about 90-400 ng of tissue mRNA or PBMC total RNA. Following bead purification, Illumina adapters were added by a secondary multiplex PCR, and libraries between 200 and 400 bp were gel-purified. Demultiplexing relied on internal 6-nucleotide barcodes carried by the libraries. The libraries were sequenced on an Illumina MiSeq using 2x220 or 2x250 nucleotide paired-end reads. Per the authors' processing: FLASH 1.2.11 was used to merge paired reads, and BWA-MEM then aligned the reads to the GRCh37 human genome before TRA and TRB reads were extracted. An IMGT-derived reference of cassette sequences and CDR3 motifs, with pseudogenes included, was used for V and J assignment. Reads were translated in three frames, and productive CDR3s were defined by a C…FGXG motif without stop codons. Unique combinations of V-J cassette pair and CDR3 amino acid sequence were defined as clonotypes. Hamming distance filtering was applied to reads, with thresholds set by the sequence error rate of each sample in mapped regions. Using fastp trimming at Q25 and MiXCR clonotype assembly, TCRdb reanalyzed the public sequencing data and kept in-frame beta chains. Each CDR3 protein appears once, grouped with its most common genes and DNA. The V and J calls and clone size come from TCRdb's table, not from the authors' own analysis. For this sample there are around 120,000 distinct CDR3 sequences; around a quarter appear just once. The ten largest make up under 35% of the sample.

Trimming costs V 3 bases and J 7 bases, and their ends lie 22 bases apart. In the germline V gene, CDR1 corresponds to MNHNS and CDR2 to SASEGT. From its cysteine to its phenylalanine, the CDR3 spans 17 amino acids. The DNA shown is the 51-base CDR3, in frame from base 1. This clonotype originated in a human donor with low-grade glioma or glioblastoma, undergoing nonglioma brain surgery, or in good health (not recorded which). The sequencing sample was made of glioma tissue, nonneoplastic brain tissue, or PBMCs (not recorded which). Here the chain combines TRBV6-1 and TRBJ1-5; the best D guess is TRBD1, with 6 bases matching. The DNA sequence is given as TGTGCCAGCAGTGATCGGCAGGGGCCCCTCCGTGTCCAGCCCCAGCATTTT. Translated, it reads CASSDRQGPLRVQPQHF.